The present T cell receptor (beta chain) was sequenced within a study of cytomegalovirus exposure and HLA in healthy donors. The PCR ran on 60 Vbeta and 13 Jbeta primers. Method: immunoSEQ multiplex PCR; TCRdb's copy keeps in-frame clones and lacks some. The repertoire holds over 200,000 clones, with approximately 82% as singletons. V was trimmed by 5 bases and J by 8 bases, leaving 25 bases between them. CDR1 and CDR2 (germline): SGHTA, FQGNSA. The CDR3 runs 17 residues. The sequence was obtained from a male donor in good health and CMV-seronegative. The chain is built from TRBV7-2 and TRBJ2-1; D unclear. Sequences were obtained from PBMCs. Here the CDR3 DNA reads TGTGCCAGCAGCCCCGGCCGCCGGCGGCAGCCCATCCATGAGCAGTTCTTC. Encoded protein: CASSPGRRRQPIHEQFF.